The 9 T cell receptor beta chains below were found in one sample sequenced in a study of identical twins. TCRdb redid the calling of the 5' RACE reads with MiXCR, one entry per CDR3 protein. The sample has hundreds of thousands of distinct CDR3 sequences; 9.5% are singletons. The same sample was also used in a study of yellow fever vaccine responses in identical twins.

Input material: CD8+ T cells sorted from blood. All receptors derive from a young woman in good health.

This clonotype was seen ten or more times. The chain joins TRBV5-6 to TRBJ2-7, with 7 positions matching TRBD1. CDR1 is SGHDT and CDR2 is YYEEEE in the germline V gene. The length of the CDR3 is 13 residues. J gave up 2 bases and V 5 bases, and 4 bases lay outside the gene matches. CDR3 sequence reads: CASSFGTAYEQYF. CDR3 DNA: TGTGCCAGCAGTTTCGGGACAGCCTACGAGCAGTACTTC.

In its sample, this clonotype was seen many times. V gene TRBV4-3 combines with J gene TRBJ2-7; 12 bases match TRBD2. Looked up from germline, CDR1 is LGHNA and CDR2 is YSLEER. The V and J ends lost 1 base and 1 base, in that order; junction bases with no gene match: 2. The CDR3 loop spans 16 amino acids. CDR3: CASSQVLAGGSYEQYF. CDR3 coding DNA: TGCGCCAGCAGCCAAGTACTAGCGGGAGGTTCCTACGAGCAGTACTTC.

The chain has TRBV7-9 and TRBJ2-5; D is ambiguous. Trimming took off 8 bases at V and 2 bases at J, with 6 bases between the two ends. This CDR3 has 11 residues. In germline, CDR1 is SEHNR, CDR2 FQNEAQ (reference sequence). CDR3 amino acids: CASGPQETQYF. DNA of the CDR3: TGTGCCAGCGGGCCGCAAGAGACCCAGTACTTC.

V and J are TRBV12-3 or TRBV12-4 and TRBJ2-5; D is unresolved. Trimming stripped 2 bases from V and 5 bases from J, with 9 bases between. The CDR3 is 13 residues long. The CDR3 protein is CASSLQLWETQYF. CDR3 DNA sequence: TGTGCCAGCAGTTTACAACTATGGGAGACCCAGTACTTC.

A few counts support this clonotype. The chain employs TRBV4-1 and TRBJ2-5; 11 nucleotides line up with TRBD1. The CDR3 runs 20 residues. Germline CDR1 MGHRA, CDR2 YSYEKL. V dropped 1 base and J dropped 5; count of bases not matched to a gene: 18. The CDR3 reads CASSQVTTGTGGIGEETQYF. The CDR3 coding sequence is TGCGCCAGCAGCCAAGTGACGACCGGGACAGGGGGAATCGGGGAGGAGACCCAGTACTTC.

V and J are TRBV30 and TRBJ2-3; tentatively, D is TRBD2 (6 bases). The CDR3 sequence is 14 residues long. Germline V gives CDR1 GTSNPN, CDR2 SVGIG (reference sequence). The V and J ends lost 3 bases and 1 base respectively, with 11 bases between them. The CDR3 loop reads CAWSETGGTDTQYF. The CDR3 region has the DNA TGTGCCTGGAGCGAGACGGGAGGCACAGATACGCAGTATTTT.

This clonotype was observed many times. The chain recombines TRBV5-6 with TRBJ2-1; TRBD2 matches 7 bases. CDR3 length: 16 residues. CDR1 and CDR2 (germline): SGHDT, YYEEEE. V was clipped by 5 bases and J by 2 bases; unmatched bases: 10. The CDR3 protein is CASSSASGLTYNEQFF. CDR3 nucleotide sequence: TGTGCCAGCAGTTCTGCTAGCGGACTTACCTACAATGAGCAGTTCTTC.

This clonotype was seen a single time. Just one base apart from a much larger clone, this may be a read error. The chain recombines TRBV29-1 with TRBJ1-2, with 8 nucleotides matching TRBD1. The CDR3 runs 12 residues. Germline CDR1 is SQVTM and CDR2 is ANQGSEA. Unmatched junction bases numbered 9, after V lost 6 bases and J lost 9 bases. CDR3 nucleotide sequence: TGCAGCGTCGGACAGGGTGCGAAGAGCTACACCTTC. It translates to CSVGQGAKSYTF. The variable domain in full, completed from reference TRBV29-1 and TRBJ1-2, reads SAVISQKPSRDICQRGTSLTIQCQVDSQVTMMFWYRQQPGQSLTLIATANQGSEATYESGFVIDKFPISRPNLTFSTLTVSNMSPEDSSIYLCSVGQGAKSYTFGSGTRLTVV.

The table lists this clonotype with many counts. A junction end diverges from the germline sequence, so it may reflect a read error. The chain carries TRBV12-3 or TRBV12-4 and TRBJ2-3, with TRBD2 identical over 10 bases. CDR3 size: 14 residues. CDR3 in amino acids: CASSLAGAADTQYF. Written as DNA, the CDR3 is TGTGCCAGCAGTCTAGCGGGAGCAGCAGATACGCAGTATTTT.